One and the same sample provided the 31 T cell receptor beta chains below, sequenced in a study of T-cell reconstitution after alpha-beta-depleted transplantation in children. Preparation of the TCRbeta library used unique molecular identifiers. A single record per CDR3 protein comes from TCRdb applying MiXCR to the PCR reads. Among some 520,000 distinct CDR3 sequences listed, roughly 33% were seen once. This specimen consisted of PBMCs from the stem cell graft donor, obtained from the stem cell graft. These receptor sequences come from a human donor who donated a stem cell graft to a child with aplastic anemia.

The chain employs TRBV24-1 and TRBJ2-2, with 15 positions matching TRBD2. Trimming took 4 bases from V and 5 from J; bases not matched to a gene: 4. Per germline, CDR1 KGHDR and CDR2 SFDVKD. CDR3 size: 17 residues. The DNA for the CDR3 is TGTGCCACCAGTGACCCCGGGACTAGCGGGAGGACCGGGGAGCTGTTTTTT. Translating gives CATSDPGTSGRTGELFF.

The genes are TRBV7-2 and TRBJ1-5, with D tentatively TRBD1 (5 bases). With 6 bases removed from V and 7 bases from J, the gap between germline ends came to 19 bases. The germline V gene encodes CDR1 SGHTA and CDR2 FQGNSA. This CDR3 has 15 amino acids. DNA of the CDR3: TGTGCCAGCAGTAGGCCGGGGGGGTGGGGACAGCCCCAGCATTTT. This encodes CASSRPGGWGQPQHF.

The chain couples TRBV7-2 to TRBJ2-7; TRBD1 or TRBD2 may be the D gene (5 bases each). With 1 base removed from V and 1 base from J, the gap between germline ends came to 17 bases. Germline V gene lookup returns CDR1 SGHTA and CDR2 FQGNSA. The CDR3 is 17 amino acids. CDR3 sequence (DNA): TGTGCCAGCAGCTTAGTACCGGCAGGGAGCAAGTCCTACGAGCAGTACGTC. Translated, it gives CASSLVPAGSKSYEQYV.

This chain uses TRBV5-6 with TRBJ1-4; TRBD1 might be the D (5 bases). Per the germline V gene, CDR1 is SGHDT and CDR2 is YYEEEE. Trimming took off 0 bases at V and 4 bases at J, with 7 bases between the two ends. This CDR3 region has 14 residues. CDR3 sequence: CASSLGGYNEKLFF. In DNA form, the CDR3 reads TGTGCCAGCAGCTTGGGGGGCTATAATGAAAAACTGTTTTTT.

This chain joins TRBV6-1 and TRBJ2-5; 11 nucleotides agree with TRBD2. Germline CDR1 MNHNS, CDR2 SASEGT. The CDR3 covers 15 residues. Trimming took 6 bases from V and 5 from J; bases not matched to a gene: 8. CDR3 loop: CASRELAGEVETQYF. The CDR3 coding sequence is TGTGCCAGCAGGGAACTAGCGGGAGAAGTCGAGACCCAGTACTTC.

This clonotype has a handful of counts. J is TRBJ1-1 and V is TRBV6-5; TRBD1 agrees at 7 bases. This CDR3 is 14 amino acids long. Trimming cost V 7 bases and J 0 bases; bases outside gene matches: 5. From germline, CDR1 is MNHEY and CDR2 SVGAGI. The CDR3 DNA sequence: TGTGCCAGCAAGTTTCAGGGGGTGAACACTGAAGCTTTCTTT. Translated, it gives CASKFQGVNTEAFF.

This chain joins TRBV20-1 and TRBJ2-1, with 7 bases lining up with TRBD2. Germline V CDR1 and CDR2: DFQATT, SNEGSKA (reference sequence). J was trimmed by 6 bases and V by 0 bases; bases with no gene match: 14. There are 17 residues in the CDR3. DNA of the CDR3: TGCAGTGCTAGAGATGGGTCCCCCGGACTAGTATTCAATGAGCAGTTCTTC. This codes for CSARDGSPGLVFNEQFF.

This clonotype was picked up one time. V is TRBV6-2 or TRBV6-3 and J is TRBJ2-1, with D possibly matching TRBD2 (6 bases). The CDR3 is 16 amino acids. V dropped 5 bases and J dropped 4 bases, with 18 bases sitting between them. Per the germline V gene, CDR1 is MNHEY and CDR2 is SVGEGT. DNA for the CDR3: TGTGCCAGCAGTCACTACCGGGACTTCTCTTACAATGAGCAGTTCTTC. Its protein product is CASSHYRDFSYNEQFF.

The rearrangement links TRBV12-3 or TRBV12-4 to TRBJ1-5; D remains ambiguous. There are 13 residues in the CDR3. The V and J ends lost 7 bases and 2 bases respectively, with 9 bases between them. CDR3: CASTPAGNQPQHF. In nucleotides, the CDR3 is TGTGCCAGCACCCCGGCGGGCAATCAGCCCCAGCATTTT.

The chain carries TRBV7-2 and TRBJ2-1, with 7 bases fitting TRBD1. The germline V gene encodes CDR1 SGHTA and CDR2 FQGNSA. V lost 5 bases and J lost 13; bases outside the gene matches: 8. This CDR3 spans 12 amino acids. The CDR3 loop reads CASSTPGQYQFF. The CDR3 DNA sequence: TGTGCCAGCAGCACGCCGGGACAGTATCAGTTCTTC.

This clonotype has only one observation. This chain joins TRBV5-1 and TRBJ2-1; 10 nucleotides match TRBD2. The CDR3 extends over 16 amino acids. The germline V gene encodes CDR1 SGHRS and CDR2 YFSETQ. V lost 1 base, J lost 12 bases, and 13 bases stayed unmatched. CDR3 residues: CASSLSLGSSGSGQFF. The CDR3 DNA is TGCGCCAGCAGCTTGTCCTTGGGGTCTAGCGGGAGTGGGCAGTTCTTC.

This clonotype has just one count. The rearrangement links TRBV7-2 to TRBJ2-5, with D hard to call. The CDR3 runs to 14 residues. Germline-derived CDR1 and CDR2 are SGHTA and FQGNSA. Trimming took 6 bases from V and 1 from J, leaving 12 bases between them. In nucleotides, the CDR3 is TGTGCCAGCAGACTATACTCGCTCCAAGAGACCCAGTACTTC. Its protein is CASRLYSLQETQYF.

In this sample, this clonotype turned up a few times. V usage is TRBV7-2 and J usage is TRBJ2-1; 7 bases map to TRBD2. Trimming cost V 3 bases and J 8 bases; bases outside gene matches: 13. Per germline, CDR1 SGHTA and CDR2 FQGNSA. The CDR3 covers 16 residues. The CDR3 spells CASSFRSGGGDDEQFF. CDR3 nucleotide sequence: TGTGCCAGCAGCTTTCGGTCGGGGGGTGGTGACGATGAGCAGTTCTTC.

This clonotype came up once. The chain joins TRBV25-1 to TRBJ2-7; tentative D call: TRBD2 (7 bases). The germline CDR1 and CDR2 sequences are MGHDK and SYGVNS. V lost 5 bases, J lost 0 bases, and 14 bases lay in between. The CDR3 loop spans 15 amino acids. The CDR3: CASSPGGAVSYEQYF. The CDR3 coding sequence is TGTGCCAGCAGTCCTGGGGGGGCAGTCTCCTACGAGCAGTACTTC.

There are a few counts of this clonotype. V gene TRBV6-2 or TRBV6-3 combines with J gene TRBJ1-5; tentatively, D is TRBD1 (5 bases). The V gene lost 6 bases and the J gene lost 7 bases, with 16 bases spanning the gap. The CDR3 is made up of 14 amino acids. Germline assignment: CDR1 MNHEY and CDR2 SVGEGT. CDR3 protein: CASSLREGRQPQHF. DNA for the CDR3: TGTGCCAGCAGCCTCAGGGAGGGACGGCAGCCCCAGCATTTT.

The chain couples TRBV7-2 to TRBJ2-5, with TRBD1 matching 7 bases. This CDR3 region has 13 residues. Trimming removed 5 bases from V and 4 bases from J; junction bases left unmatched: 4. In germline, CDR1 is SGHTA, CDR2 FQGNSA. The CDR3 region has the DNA TGTGCCAGCAGCGCAAACAGGGGAGAGACCCAGTACTTC. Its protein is CASSANRGETQYF.

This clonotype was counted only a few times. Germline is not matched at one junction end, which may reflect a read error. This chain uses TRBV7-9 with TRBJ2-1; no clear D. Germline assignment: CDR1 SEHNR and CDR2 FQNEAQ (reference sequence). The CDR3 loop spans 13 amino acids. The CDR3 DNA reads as TGTGCCAGCAGCTCAGAGAATTTAGGTGAGCGGTTCTTC. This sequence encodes CASSSENLGERFF.

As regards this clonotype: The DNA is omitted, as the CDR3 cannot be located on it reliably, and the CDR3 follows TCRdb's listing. Here the CDR3 reads CASSTSGLRSSYEQYF. The gene calls are TRBV6-5 and TRBJ2-7; the table names TRBD2, a call not compared with the DNA. Germline V lookup: CDR1 MNHEY, CDR2 SVGAGI. The CDR3 length is 16 residues, termini included.

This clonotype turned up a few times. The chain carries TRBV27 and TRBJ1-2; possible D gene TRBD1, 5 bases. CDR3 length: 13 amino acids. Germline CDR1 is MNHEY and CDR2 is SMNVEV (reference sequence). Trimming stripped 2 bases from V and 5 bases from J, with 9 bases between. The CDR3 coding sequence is TGTGCCAGCAGTTTAGGGTCAGGGTATGGCTACACCTTC. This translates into CASSLGSGYGYTF.

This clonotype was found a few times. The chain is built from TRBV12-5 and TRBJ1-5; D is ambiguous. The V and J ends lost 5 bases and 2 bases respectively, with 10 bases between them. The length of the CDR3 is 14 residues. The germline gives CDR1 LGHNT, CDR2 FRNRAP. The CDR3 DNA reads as TGTGCTAGTGGTCGGGGTGAGGGCAATCAGCCCCAGCATTTT. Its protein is CASGRGEGNQPQHF.

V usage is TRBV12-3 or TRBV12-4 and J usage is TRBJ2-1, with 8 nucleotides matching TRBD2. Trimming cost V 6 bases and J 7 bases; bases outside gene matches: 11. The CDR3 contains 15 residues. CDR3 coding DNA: TGTGCCAGCAGGGATATAGCGGGAATAGGTAATGAGCAGTTCTTC. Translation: CASRDIAGIGNEQFF.

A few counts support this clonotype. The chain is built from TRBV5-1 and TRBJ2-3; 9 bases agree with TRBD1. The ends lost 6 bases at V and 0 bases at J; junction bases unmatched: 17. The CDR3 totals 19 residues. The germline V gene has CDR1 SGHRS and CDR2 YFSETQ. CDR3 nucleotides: TGCGCCAGCATGGGCTTCCCGGGACAGGGATTCCTAAGCACAGATACGCAGTATTTT. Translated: CASMGFPGQGFLSTDTQYF.

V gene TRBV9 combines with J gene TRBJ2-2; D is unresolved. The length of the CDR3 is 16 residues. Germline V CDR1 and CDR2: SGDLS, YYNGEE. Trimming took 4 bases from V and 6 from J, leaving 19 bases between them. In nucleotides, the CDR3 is TGTGCCAGCAGCCCCCTGGCGTCCAGGTTGGCCGGGGAGCTGTTTTTT. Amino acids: CASSPLASRLAGELFF. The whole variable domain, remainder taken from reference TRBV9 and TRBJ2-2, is DSGVTQTPKHLITATGQRVTLRCSPRSGDLSVYWYQQSLDQGLQFLIQYYNGEERAKGNILERFSAQQFPDLHSELNLSSLELGDSALYFCASSPLASRLAGELFFGEGSRLTVL.

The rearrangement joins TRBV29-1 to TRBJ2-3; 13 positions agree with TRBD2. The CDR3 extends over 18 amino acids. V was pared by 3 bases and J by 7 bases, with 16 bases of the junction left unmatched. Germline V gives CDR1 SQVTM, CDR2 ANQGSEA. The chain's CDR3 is CSVDGPRRTSGSVNTQYF. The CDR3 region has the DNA TGCAGCGTTGACGGACCCCGGAGGACTAGCGGGAGTGTGAATACGCAGTATTTT.

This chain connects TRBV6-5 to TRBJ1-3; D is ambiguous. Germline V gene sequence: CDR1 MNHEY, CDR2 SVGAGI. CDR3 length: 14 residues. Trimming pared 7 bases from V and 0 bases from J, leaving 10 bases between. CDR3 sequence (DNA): TGTGCCAGCATAGATACCTACTCTGGAAACACCATATATTTT. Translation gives CASIDTYSGNTIYF.

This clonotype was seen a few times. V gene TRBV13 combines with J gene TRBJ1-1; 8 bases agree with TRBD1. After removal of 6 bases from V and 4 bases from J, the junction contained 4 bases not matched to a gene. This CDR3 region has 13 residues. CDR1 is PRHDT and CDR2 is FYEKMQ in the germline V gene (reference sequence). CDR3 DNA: TGTGCCAGCAGGACTACAGGGGGCACTGAAGCTTTCTTT. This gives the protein CASRTTGGTEAFF. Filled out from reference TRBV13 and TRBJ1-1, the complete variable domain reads AAGVIQSPRHLIKEKRETATLKCYPIPRHDTVYWYQQGPGQDPQFLISFYEKMQSDKGSIPDRFSAQQFSDYHSELNMSSLELGDSALYFCASRTTGGTEAFFGQGTRLTVV.

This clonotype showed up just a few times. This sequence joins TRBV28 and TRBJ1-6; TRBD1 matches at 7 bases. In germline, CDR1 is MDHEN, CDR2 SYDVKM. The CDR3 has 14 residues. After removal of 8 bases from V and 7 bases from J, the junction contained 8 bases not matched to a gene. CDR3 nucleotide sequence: TGTGCCAGCCGTATACAGGGGAGGAATTCACCCCTCCACTTT. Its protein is CASRIQGRNSPLHF.

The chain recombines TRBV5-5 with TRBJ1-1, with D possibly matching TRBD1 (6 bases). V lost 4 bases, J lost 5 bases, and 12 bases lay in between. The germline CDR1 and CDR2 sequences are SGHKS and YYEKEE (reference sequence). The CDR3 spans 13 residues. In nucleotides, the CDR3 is TGTGCCAGCAGCGTAACAGGGAAGACTGAAGCTTTCTTT. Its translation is CASSVTGKTEAFF.

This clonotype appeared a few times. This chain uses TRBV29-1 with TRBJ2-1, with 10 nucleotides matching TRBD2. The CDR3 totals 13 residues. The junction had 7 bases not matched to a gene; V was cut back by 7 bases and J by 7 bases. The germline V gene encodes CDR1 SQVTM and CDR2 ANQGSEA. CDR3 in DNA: TGCAGCGGAGAACGTAGCGGGAGGAATGAGCAGTTCTTC. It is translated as CSGERSGRNEQFF.

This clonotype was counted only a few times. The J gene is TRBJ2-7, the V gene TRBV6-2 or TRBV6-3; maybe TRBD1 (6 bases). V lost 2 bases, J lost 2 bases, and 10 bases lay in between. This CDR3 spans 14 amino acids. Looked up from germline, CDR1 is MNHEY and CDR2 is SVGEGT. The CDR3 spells CASSYGRGAYEQYF. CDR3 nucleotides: TGTGCCAGCAGTTACGGCAGGGGAGCCTACGAGCAGTACTTC.

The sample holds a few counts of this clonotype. CDR3: CASSFHHSNRGYGYTF. DNA of the CDR3: TGTGCCAGCAGTTTTCATCACAGTAACCGTGGCTATGGCTACACCTTC. The chain employs TRBV12-3 or TRBV12-4 and TRBJ1-2; no clear D. With 3 bases removed from V and 4 bases from J, the gap between germline ends came to 18 bases. The CDR3 sequence is 16 residues long.